Shown below are 24 T cell receptor beta chains from a single sample sequenced in a study of T cells in Graves' hyperthyroidism and ophthalmopathy. RNA transcripts yielded amplified TCR beta CDR3 regions. First-round RT-PCR with HTBI primers amplified the TCR CDR3 region. One entry per CDR3 protein, called by TCRdb with MiXCR from the multiplex PCR reads. The repertoire holds fewer than 650,000 distinct CDR3 sequences, with 11% to 15% as singletons. The sequenced sample was blood. These receptors were obtained from a woman aged 18 to 35 with Graves' ophthalmopathy.

In the case of this clonotype: A read error may be the cause here, since a much bigger clone is one base away. The chain uses TRBV20-1 and TRBJ2-7; tentatively, D is TRBD2 (6 bases). This CDR3 is 14 amino acids long. CDR1 DFQATT and CDR2 SNEGSKA come from the germline V gene (reference sequence). The CDR3 DNA reads TGCAGTGCTAGTCGGGACTCCATCTCCTACGAGCGGTACTTC. Translating gives CSASRDSISYERYF.

This clonotype was picked up many times. This sequence joins TRBV13 and TRBJ2-7; 8 nucleotides line up with TRBD2. Germline values: CDR1 PRHDT, CDR2 FYEKMQ (reference sequence). Trimming cost V 7 bases and J 3 bases; bases outside gene matches: 11. There are 15 residues in the CDR3. The CDR3 DNA reads TGTGCCAGCACCTACACTGTCGGGAGGGGCTACGAGCAGTACTTC. It is translated as CASTYTVGRGYEQYF.

The J gene is TRBJ1-1, the V gene TRBV6-1, with 7 bases lining up with TRBD1. Per germline, CDR1 MNHNS and CDR2 SASEGT. This CDR3 has 15 amino acids. The V segment lost 5 bases and the J segment 3 bases; nucleotides outside the gene matches: 9. The CDR3 DNA sequence: TGTGCCAGCAGTAAGGGACAGCGGGGATACACTGAAGCTTTCTTT. It specifies CASSKGQRGYTEAFF.

This clonotype occurred many times. The V and J genes are TRBV3-1 and TRBJ1-3; D is possibly TRBD1 (5 bases). The length of the CDR3 is 16 residues. V was clipped by 1 base and J by 4 bases, with 14 bases between them. The germline gives CDR1 LGHDT, CDR2 YNNKEL (reference sequence). This chain's CDR3 is CASSQVRLGAGNTIYF. CDR3 nucleotides: TGTGCCAGCAGCCAAGTAAGACTAGGGGCGGGAAACACCATATATTTT.

There are many counts of this clonotype. V usage is TRBV20-1 and J usage is TRBJ2-5, with 8 positions matching TRBD2. Germline V lookup: CDR1 DFQATT, CDR2 SNEGSKA (reference sequence). The CDR3 has 16 amino acids. V lost 0 bases and J lost 1; bases outside the gene matches: 7. DNA for the CDR3: TGCAGTGCTAGAGATGGGCGGGAGGCCCGCCAAGAGACCCAGTACTTC. It translates to CSARDGREARQETQYF.

This chain links TRBV25-1 with TRBJ1-3, with D perhaps TRBD1 (5 bases). Per the germline V gene, CDR1 is MGHDK and CDR2 is SYGVNS. The ends were cut back, 2 bases at V and 4 bases at J, with 12 bases in the middle. There are 15 residues in the CDR3. This CDR3 reads CASSELIGVGNTIYF. The CDR3 DNA reads TGTGCCAGCAGTGAACTTATAGGGGTCGGAAACACCATATATTTT.

The chain couples TRBV9 to TRBJ2-1, with TRBD2 matching over 11 bases. Germline CDR1 reads SGDLS; CDR2 reads YYNGEE. The V and J ends lost 2 bases and 3 bases, in that order; junction bases with no gene match: 4. The CDR3 spans 16 residues. The CDR3 bases are TGTGCCAGCAGCGTGCGACTAGCGGGGCGCTACAATGAGCAGTTCTTC. Translated: CASSVRLAGRYNEQFF.

This clonotype occurred many times. CDR3 residues: CASSGGPGNQPQHF. CDR3 coding DNA: TGTGCCAGTTCCGGGGGGCCGGGCAATCAGCCCCAGCATTTT. The gene calls are TRBV3-1 and TRBJ1-5; tentatively, D is TRBD1 (6 bases). Germline V CDR1 and CDR2: LGHDT, YNNKEL (reference sequence). Trimming left V 9 bases short and J 2 bases short, with 14 bases between. The CDR3 consists of 14 residues.

This clonotype was detected many times. CDR3 coding DNA: TGTGCCAGCAGCTTTGGGACAGGGATCACAGATACGCAGTATTTT. Amino acid sequence: CASSFGTGITDTQYF. This chain joins TRBV11-2 and TRBJ2-3; 9 bases align to TRBD1. Germline-derived CDR1 and CDR2 are SGHAT and FQNNGV. V trimming: 3 bases; J trimming: 2 bases; junction bases outside the gene matches: 3. The CDR3 is 15 amino acids.

This clonotype was recorded a few times. The chain employs TRBV7-2 and TRBJ2-7; TRBD2 matches at 12 bases. The CDR3 loop spans 16 amino acids. V was pared by 4 bases and J by 3 bases, with 7 bases of the junction left unmatched. Per germline, CDR1 SGHTA and CDR2 FQGNSA. The CDR3 reads CASSSPGLAGRYEQYF. As DNA, the CDR3 is TGTGCCAGCAGCTCCCCGGGACTAGCGGGCCGCTACGAGCAGTACTTC. Using reference TRBV7-2 and TRBJ2-7 for the parts outside the CDR3, the full variable domain is GAGVSQSPSNKVTEKGKDVELRCDPISGHTALYWYRQSLGQGLEFLIYFQGNSAPDKSGLPSDRFSAERTGGSVSTLTIQRTQQEDSAVYLCASSSPGLAGRYEQYFGPGTRLTVT.

This clonotype was detected many times. V and J are TRBV12-3 or TRBV12-4 and TRBJ2-7; tentatively, D is TRBD1 or TRBD2 (5 bases each). Trimming shortened V by 6 bases and J by 2 bases, and 11 bases separated the two germline ends. The CDR3 covers 13 residues. Written as DNA, the CDR3 is TGTGCCAGCAGCAAGGGACGGACCTACGAGCAGTACTTC. Residues: CASSKGRTYEQYF.

The table lists this clonotype with many counts. The chain links TRBV3-1 to TRBJ2-7, with 8 bases fitting TRBD2. The CDR3 covers 14 residues. Germline V lookup: CDR1 LGHDT, CDR2 YNNKEL (reference sequence). J lost 3 bases, V lost 4 bases, and 5 bases had no gene match. This CDR3 reads CASSPTSGYYEQYF. CDR3 coding DNA: TGTGCCAGCAGCCCCACTAGCGGATACTACGAGCAGTACTTC.

The genes are TRBV9 and TRBJ2-1; 7 positions match TRBD2. The V and J ends lost 4 bases and 8 bases, in that order; junction bases with no gene match: 9. In germline, CDR1 is SGDLS, CDR2 YYNGEE. The CDR3 is 14 residues long. The CDR3 protein is CASSLLGEGHEQFF. The CDR3 nucleotides are TGTGCCAGCAGCCTGCTGGGGGAGGGCCATGAGCAGTTCTTC.

This clonotype was counted only a few times. A read error is possible here, since a much larger clone lies one base away. The V and J genes are TRBV5-1 and TRBJ2-2; D gene unclear. Deletions cut 1 base from V and 0 bases from J, with 10 bases between. Germline loops: CDR1 SGHRS, CDR2 YFSETQ. CDR3 length equals 16 residues. DNA for the CDR3: TGCGCCAGCAGCTTGACCCAGAGCGCGAACACCGGGGAGCTGTTTTTT. It codes for CASSLTQSANTGELFF.

This clonotype was observed a few times. The chain uses TRBV7-9 and TRBJ2-5, with D unclear. The CDR3 length is 15 residues. CDR1 and CDR2 from the germline V gene are SEHNR and FQNEAQ (reference sequence). Trimming took 5 bases from V and 3 from J, leaving 16 bases between them. The CDR3 reads CASSDQKRSEETQYF. The CDR3 DNA reads as TGTGCCAGCAGCGACCAGAAGAGGTCCGAAGAGACCCAGTACTTC.

The chain is built from TRBV10-1 and TRBJ2-1, with 10 bases identical to TRBD2. The CDR3 extends over 14 amino acids. Germline loops: CDR1 WNHNN, CDR2 SYGVQD (reference sequence). The J segment lost 9 bases and the V segment lost 6 bases, leaving 8 bases of the junction unmatched. Here the CDR3 DNA reads TGCGCCAGCAGCCCCGGGACTAGCGTTGGTGAGCAGTTCTTC. It translates to CASSPGTSVGEQFF.

This clonotype has more than one count but fewer than ten. The chain employs TRBV6-1 and TRBJ2-3, with 9 nucleotides matching TRBD2. The CDR3 is 16 amino acids. Germline CDR1 is MNHNS and CDR2 is SASEGT. V was pared by 6 bases and J by 3 bases, with 10 bases of the junction left unmatched. CDR3 sequence: CASSSGTSLRTDTQYF. The CDR3 coding sequence is TGTGCCAGCAGCTCAGGGACTAGCCTACGGACAGATACGCAGTATTTT.

This clonotype was recorded at least ten times. The J gene is TRBJ2-7, the V gene TRBV13; 10 bases are shared with TRBD2. The CDR3 length is 14 residues. CDR1 PRHDT and CDR2 FYEKMQ come from the germline V gene (reference sequence). The trim removed 1 base at V and 3 bases at J, leaving 0 bases unmatched. The chain's CDR3 is CASSLEREGYEQYF. CDR3 DNA: TGTGCCAGCAGCTTAGAGCGGGAGGGCTACGAGCAGTACTTC.

This clonotype was detected many times. J is TRBJ2-3 and V is TRBV7-2; 11 bases map to TRBD2. The CDR3 covers 16 residues. CDR1 and CDR2 (germline): SGHTA, FQGNSA. The J segment lost 4 bases and the V segment lost 2 bases, leaving 5 bases of the junction unmatched. The CDR3 region is CASSLYSGRAADTQYF. The CDR3 nucleotides are TGTGCCAGCAGCTTATATAGCGGGAGGGCGGCAGATACGCAGTATTTT.

The chain is built from TRBV20-1 and TRBJ2-1; 11 bases line up with TRBD2. The CDR3 is 10 residues long. Germline CDR1 and CDR2: DFQATT and SNEGSKA (reference sequence). V dropped 5 bases and J dropped 14; count of bases not matched to a gene: 2. The CDR3 region is CSASLAGEFF. DNA for the CDR3: TGCAGTGCTTCACTAGCGGGAGAGTTCTTC.

This clonotype was counted at least ten times. The chain employs TRBV30 and TRBJ2-1; possibly TRBD2 for D (7 bases). CDR1 and CDR2 (germline): GTSNPN, SVGIG (reference sequence). Trimming stripped 0 bases from V and 5 bases from J, with 11 bases between. This CDR3 is built from 14 residues. CDR3 sequence: CAWSVMGGHNEQFF. The CDR3 region has the DNA TGTGCCTGGAGTGTAATGGGGGGGCACAATGAGCAGTTCTTC. Filled out from reference TRBV30 and TRBJ2-1, the complete variable domain reads SQTIHQWPATLVQPVGSPLSLECTVEGTSNPNLYWYRQAAGRGLQLLFYSVGIGQISSEVPQNLSASRPQDRQFILSSKKLLLSDSGFYLCAWSVMGGHNEQFFGPGTRLTVL.

This clonotype was counted ten times or more. The chain recombines TRBV9 with TRBJ2-1; 7 bases fit TRBD1. The V and J ends lost 3 bases and 4 bases, in that order; junction bases with no gene match: 7. The CDR3 runs to 15 residues. Germline lookup yields CDR1 SGDLS and CDR2 YYNGEE. The CDR3, as DNA: TGTGCCAGCAGCGGACAGGGCGAAGGATACAATGAGCAGTTCTTC. This codes for CASSGQGEGYNEQFF.

The CDR3: CAWTGWETQYF. DNA for the CDR3: TGTGCCTGGACAGGTTGGGAGACCCAGTACTTC. The J gene is TRBJ2-5, the V gene TRBV30; no reliable D call. Trimming pared 4 bases from V and 5 bases from J, leaving 8 bases between. The CDR3 loop spans 11 amino acids. CDR1 and CDR2 (germline): GTSNPN, SVGIG (reference sequence).

At least ten counts were recorded for this clonotype. The chain uses TRBV7-9 and TRBJ1-1, with 8 positions matching TRBD1. V shed 5 bases and J 0 bases; nucleotides not matched to a gene: 8. Germline CDR1 reads SEHNR; CDR2 reads FQNEAQ (reference sequence). The CDR3 has 16 residues. CDR3 nucleotide sequence: TGTGCCAGCAGCCTGGACAGGGCCCGGATGAACACTGAAGCTTTCTTT. Translation gives CASSLDRARMNTEAFF.